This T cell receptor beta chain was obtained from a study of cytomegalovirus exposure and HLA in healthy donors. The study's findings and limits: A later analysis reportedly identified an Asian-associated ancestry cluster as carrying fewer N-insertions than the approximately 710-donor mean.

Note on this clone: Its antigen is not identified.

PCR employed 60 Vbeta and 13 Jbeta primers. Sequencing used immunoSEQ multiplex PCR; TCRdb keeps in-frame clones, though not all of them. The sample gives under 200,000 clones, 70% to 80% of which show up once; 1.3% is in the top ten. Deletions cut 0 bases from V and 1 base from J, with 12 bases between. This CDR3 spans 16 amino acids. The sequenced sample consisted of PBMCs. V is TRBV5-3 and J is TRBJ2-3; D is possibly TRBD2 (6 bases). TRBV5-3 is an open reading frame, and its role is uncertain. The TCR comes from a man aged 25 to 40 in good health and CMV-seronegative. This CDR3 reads CARSLAFRRGTDTQYF. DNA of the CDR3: TGTGCCAGAAGCTTGGCTTTTCGGAGGGGCACAGATACGCAGTATTTT.